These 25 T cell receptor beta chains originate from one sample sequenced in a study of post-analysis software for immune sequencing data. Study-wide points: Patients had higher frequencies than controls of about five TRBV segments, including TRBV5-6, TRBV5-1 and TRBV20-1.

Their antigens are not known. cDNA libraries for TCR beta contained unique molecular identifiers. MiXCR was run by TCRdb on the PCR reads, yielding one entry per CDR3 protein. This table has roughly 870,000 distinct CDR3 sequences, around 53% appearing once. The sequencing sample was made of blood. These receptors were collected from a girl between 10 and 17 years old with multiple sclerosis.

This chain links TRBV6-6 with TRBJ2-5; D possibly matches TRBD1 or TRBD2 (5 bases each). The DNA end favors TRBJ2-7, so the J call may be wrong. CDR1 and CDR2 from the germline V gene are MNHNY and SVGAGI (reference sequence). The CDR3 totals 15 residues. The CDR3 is CASSYSQGPSYEQYF. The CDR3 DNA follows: TGTGCCAGCAGTTACTCGCAGGGACCAAGCTACGAGCAGTACTTC.

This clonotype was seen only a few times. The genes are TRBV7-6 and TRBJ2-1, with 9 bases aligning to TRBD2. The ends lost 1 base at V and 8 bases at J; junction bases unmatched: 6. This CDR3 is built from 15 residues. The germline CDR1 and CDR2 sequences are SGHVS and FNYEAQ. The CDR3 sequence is CASSLGSGSLDEQFF. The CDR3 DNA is TGTGCCAGCAGCTTAGGTAGCGGGAGTTTAGATGAGCAGTTCTTC.

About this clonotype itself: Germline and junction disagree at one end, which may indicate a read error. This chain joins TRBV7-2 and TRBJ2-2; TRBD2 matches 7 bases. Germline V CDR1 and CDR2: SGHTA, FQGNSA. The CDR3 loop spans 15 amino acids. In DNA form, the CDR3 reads TGTGCCAGTAGCTTTAAGCGGGGCAACACCGGGGAGCTGTTTTTT. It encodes CASSFKRGNTGELFF.

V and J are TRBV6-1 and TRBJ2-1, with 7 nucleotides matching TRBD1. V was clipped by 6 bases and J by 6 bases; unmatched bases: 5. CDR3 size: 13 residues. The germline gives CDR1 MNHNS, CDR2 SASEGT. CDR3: CASRTGQSNEQFF. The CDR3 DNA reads TGTGCCAGCAGAACGGGACAGTCCAATGAGCAGTTCTTC.

For the CDR3, the DNA is TGTGCCAGCAGCCAAGTAGGGTATGGCTACGAGCAGTACTTC. It yields the protein CASSQVGYGYEQYF. This chain uses TRBV3-1 with TRBJ2-7; D remains ambiguous. The CDR3 is 14 amino acids. Trimming left V 1 base short and J 3 bases short, with 10 bases between. Germline lookup yields CDR1 LGHDT and CDR2 YNNKEL (reference sequence).

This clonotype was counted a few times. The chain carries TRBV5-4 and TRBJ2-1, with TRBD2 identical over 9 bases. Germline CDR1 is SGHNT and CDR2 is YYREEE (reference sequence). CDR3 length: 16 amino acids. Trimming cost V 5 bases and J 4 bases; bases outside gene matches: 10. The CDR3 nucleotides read TGTGCCAGCAGTATTAATAGCGGGGGAGGATACAATGAGCAGTTCTTC. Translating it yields CASSINSGGGYNEQFF.

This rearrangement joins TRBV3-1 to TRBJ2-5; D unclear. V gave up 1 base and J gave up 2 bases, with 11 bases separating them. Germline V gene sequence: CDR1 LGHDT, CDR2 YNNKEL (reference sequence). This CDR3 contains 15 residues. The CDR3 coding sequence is TGTGCCAGCAGCCAAGGCTTGGGCAGACAAGAGACCCAGTACTTC. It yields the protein CASSQGLGRQETQYF.

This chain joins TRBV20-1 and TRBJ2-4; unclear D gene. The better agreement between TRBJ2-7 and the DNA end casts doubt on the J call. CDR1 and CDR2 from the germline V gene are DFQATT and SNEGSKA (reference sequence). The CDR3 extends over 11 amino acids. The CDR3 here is CSAQVPHEQYF. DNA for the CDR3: TGCAGTGCTCAGGTCCCTCACGAGCAGTACTTC.

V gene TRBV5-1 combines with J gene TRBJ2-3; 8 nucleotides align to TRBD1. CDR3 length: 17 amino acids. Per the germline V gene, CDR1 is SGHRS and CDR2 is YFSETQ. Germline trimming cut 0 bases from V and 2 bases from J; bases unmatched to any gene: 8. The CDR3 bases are TGCGCCAGCAGCTTGGCCAGGGGGCGGGACTCCACAGATACGCAGTATTTT. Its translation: CASSLARGRDSTDTQYF.

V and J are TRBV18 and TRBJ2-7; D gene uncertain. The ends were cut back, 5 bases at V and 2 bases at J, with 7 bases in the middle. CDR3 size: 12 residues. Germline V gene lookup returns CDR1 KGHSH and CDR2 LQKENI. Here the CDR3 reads CASSRLAYEQYF. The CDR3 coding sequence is TGTGCCAGCTCAAGGCTAGCCTACGAGCAGTACTTC.

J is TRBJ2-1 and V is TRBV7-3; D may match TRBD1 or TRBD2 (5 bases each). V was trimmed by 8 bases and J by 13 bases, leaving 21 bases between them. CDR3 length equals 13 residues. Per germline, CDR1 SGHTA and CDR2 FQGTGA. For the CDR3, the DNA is TGTGCCAGCTCGGGACCGCTAAAGGGTGAACAGTTCTTC. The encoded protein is CASSGPLKGEQFF.

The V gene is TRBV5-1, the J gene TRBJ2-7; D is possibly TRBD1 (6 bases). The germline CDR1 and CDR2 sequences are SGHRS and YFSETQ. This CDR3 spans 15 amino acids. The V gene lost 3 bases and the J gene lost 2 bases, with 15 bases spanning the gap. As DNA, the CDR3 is TGCGCCAGCAGCTCGGGACACCTATATCCCTACGAGCAGTACTTC. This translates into CASSSGHLYPYEQYF. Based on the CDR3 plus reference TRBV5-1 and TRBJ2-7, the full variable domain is KAGVTQTPRYLIKTRGQQVTLSCSPISGHRSVSWYQQTPGQGLQFLFEYFSETQRNKGNFPGRFSGRQFSNSRSEMNVSTLELGDSALYLCASSSGHLYPYEQYFGPGTRLTVT.

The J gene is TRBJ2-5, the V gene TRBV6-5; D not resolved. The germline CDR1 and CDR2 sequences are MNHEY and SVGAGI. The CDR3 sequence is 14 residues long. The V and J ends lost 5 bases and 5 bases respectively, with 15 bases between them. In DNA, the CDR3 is TGTGCCAGCAGTCGAATCGGACCTCGGGAGACCCAGTACTTC. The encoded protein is CASSRIGPRETQYF.

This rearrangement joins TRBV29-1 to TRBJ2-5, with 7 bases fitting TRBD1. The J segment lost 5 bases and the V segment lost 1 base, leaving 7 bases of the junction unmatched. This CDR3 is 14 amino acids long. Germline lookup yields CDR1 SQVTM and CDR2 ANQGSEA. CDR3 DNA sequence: TGCAGCGTTGAAGGGACTGGGACAGCGGAGACCCAGTACTTC. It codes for CSVEGTGTAETQYF. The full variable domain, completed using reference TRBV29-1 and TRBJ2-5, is SAVISQKPSRDICQRGTSLTIQCQVDSQVTMMFWYRQQPGQSLTLIATANQGSEATYESGFVIDKFPISRPNLTFSTLTVSNMSPEDSSIYLCSVEGTGTAETQYFGPGTRLLVL.

The CDR3 DNA follows: TGTGCTAGTGGTTTGGTATGGGGCGAGCAGTACTTC. It is translated as CASGLVWGEQYF. The V gene is TRBV12-5, the J gene TRBJ2-7; D remains ambiguous. Trimming removed 0 bases from V and 6 bases from J, with 6 bases in between. This CDR3 is built from 12 residues. CDR1 LGHNT and CDR2 FRNRAP come from the germline V gene. The full variable domain, completed using reference TRBV12-5 and TRBJ2-7, is DARVTQTPRHKVTEMGQEVTMRCQPILGHNTVFWYRQTMMQGLELLAYFRNRAPLDDSGMPKDRFSAEMPDATLATLKIQPSEPRDSAVYFCASGLVWGEQYFGPGTRLTVT.

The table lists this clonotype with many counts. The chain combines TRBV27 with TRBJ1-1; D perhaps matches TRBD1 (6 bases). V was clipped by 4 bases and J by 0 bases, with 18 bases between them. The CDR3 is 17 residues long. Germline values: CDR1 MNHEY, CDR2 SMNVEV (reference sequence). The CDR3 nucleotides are TGTGCCAGCAGTTCGGACAGTTGGGGCCTCATGAACACTGAAGCTTTCTTT. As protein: CASSSDSWGLMNTEAFF.

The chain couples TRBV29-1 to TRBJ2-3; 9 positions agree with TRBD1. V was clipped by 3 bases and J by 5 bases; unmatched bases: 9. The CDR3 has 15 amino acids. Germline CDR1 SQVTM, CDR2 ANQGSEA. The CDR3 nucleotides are TGCAGCGTTGATTACGGACAGGGGCTTGGAGATACGCAGTATTTT. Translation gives CSVDYGQGLGDTQYF.

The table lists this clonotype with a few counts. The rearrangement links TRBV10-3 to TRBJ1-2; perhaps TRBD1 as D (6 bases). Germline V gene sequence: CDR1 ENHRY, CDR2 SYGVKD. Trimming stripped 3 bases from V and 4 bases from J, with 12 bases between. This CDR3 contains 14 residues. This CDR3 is CAISDGGRPYGYTF. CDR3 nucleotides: TGTGCCATCAGTGACGGGGGGCGCCCCTATGGCTACACCTTC.

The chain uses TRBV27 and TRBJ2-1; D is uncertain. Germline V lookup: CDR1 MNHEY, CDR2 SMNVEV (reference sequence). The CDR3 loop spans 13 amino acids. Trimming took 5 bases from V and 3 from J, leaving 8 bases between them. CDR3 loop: CASSRLNYNEQFF. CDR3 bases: TGTGCCAGCAGTCGACTCAACTACAATGAGCAGTTCTTC.

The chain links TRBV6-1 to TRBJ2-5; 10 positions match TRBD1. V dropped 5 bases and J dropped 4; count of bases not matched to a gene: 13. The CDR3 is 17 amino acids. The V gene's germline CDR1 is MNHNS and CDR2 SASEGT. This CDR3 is CASSLSAGTGAGETQYF. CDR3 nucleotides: TGTGCCAGCAGTCTTTCAGCGGGGACAGGGGCGGGAGAGACCCAGTACTTC.

The CDR3 sequence is CAWTGSRGSPLHF. Written as DNA, the CDR3 is TGTGCCTGGACTGGTTCGAGGGGTTCACCCCTCCACTTT. The chain links TRBV30 to TRBJ1-6; D possibly corresponds to TRBD1 (5 bases). The germline V gene has CDR1 GTSNPN and CDR2 SVGIG (reference sequence). The CDR3 is made up of 13 amino acids. V dropped 4 bases and J dropped 9 bases, with 13 bases sitting between them.

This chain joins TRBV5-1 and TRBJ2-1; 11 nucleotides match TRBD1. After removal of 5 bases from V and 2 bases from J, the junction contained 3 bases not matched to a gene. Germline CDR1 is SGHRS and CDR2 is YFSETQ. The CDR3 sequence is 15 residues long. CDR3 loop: CASSKGQGAYNEQFF. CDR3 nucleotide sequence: TGCGCCAGCAGTAAGGGACAGGGGGCCTACAATGAGCAGTTCTTC.

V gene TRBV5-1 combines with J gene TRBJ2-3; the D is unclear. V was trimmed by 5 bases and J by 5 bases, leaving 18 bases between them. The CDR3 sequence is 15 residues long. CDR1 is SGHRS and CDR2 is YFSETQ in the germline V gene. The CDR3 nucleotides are TGCGCCAGCAGTCTGACACTTGTGGGCAAAGATACGCAGTATTTT. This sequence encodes CASSLTLVGKDTQYF.

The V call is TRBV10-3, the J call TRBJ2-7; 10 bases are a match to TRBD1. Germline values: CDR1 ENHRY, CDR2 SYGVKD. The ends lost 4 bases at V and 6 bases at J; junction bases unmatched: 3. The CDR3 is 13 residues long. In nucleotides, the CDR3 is TGTGCCATCAGTGGGGACAGGGGTCCCGAGCAGTACTTC. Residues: CAISGDRGPEQYF.

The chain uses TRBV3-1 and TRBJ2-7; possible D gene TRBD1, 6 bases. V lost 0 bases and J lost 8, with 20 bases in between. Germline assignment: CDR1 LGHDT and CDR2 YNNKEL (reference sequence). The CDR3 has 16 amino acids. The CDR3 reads CASSQDSLGAGAKQYF. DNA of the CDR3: TGTGCCAGCAGCCAAGATTCCCTGGGGGCCGGGGCTAAGCAGTACTTC.